This passage covers 4 T cell receptor beta chains from one sample sequenced in a study of read filtering for tumor transcriptome and immune sequencing. The library was built from about 370 ng RNA with molecular barcoded adaptors for alpha/delta and beta/gamma chains. TCRdb recomputed calls from the reads with MiXCR, one row per CDR3 protein. The repertoire holds some 130,000 distinct CDR3 sequences, less than 15% seen once, with around 8.3% in the top ten. Input material: a population of CD138-negative cells sorted from bone marrow. The receptors were sampled from a donor aged 40 or over with multiple myeloma.

The sample holds many counts of this clonotype. The gene calls are TRBV6-5 and TRBJ2-7, with 10 bases aligning to TRBD2. Germline V gives CDR1 MNHEY, CDR2 SVGAGI. CDR3 size: 16 residues. After removal of 2 bases from V and 0 bases from J, the junction contained 4 bases not matched to a gene. The CDR3 region has the DNA TGTGCCAGCAGTTACGCCGGGACTAGCGTCTCCTACGAGCAGTACTTC. Translation gives CASSYAGTSVSYEQYF.

On this clonotype: Just one base apart from a much larger clone, this may be a read error. V usage is TRBV7-9 and J usage is TRBJ2-2, with 8 nucleotides matching TRBD2. There are 16 residues in the CDR3. Germline CDR1 SEHNR, CDR2 FQNEAQ (reference sequence). CDR3 coding DNA: TGTGCCAGCCCGATTAGGATGGAGCGGGATAGCGGGGAGCCGTTTTTT. Amino acid sequence: CASPIRMERDSGEPFF.

This clonotype was recorded at least ten times. J is TRBJ2-1 and V is TRBV20-1, with D uncertain. From germline, CDR1 is DFQATT and CDR2 SNEGSKA (reference sequence). The V gene lost 2 bases and the J gene lost 0 bases, with 14 bases spanning the gap. This CDR3 comprises 16 residues. The CDR3 region has the DNA TGCAGTGCTAGAAGGTTCCCCGGGTCCTCCTACAATGAGCAGTTCTTC. Protein: CSARRFPGSSYNEQFF.

The V call is TRBV6-2 or TRBV6-3, the J call TRBJ2-1, with D possibly being TRBD2 (5 bases). Trimming removed 4 bases from V and 12 bases from J, with 10 bases in between. The germline V gene has CDR1 MNHEY and CDR2 SVGEGT. The CDR3 loop spans 11 amino acids. The CDR3 nucleotides are TGTGCCAGCAGTTTACGGGATGTGCAGTTCTTC. This translates into CASSLRDVQFF.